The clone carrying this TCR beta chain occurred a few times. The data originate from a study of human T cells and chemical hapten exposure. TCRdb re-called the RACE reads with MiXCR, one entry per CDR3 protein. The table shows 150,000 to 200,000 distinct CDR3 sequences, with about 20% occurring only once. Germline V gene lookup returns CDR1 LGHNA and CDR2 YNFKEQ. CDR3 length: 16 residues. V gave up 1 base and J gave up 4 bases, with 14 bases separating them. As for time point: patch test 1, 2 weeks after DPC sensitization. Treatment: therapeutic diphenylcyclopropenone sensitization with weekly scalp DPC.

The source is a woman aged 45-65 years with alopecia areata. Some clones in this sample may be carry-over from other donors' samples. The source material was whole blood, sampled in connection with sensitization to the hapten diphenylcyclopropenone (DPC). The chain carries TRBV4-2 and TRBJ2-1; no clear D gene. The CDR3 nucleotides are TGTGCCAGCAGCCAAGTTGGTGCGGAGAGGTACAATGAGCAGTTCTTC. It yields the protein CASSQVGAERYNEQFF.